The 7 T cell receptor beta chains reported below all come from one sample, sequenced in a study of blood T cell repertoires in COVID-19. Generated by immunoSEQ multiplex PCR, the TCRdb table keeps only in-frame clones and is missing some. The data contain approximately 480,000 clones, roughly 87% of them singletons. Sequenced sample: PBMCs or T cells enriched from blood (not recorded which). Receptors were obtained from a woman younger than 30 who had recovered from COVID-19.

This clone was detected a few times. The chain has TRBV2 and TRBJ1-1; D not certain. V gave up 4 bases and J gave up 8 bases, with 11 bases separating them. This CDR3 has 12 residues. CDR1 and CDR2 from the germline V gene are SNHLY and FYNNEI. For the CDR3, the DNA is TGTGCCAGCAGTGGGAGGACGGCCGAAGCTTTCTTT. Its protein product is CASSGRTAEAFF.

This clone was counted a few times. The chain joins TRBV6-1 to TRBJ1-1, with D tentatively TRBD1 (6 bases). Germline assignment: CDR1 MNHNS and CDR2 SASEGT. This CDR3 contains 15 residues. Trimming took 1 base from V and 3 from J, leaving 12 bases between them. As DNA, the CDR3 is TGTGCCAGCAGTGAAGGACTAAACAGGGACACTGAAGCTTTCTTT. Translation gives CASSEGLNRDTEAFF.

The J gene is TRBJ1-1, the V gene TRBV6-5; 7 bases are shared with TRBD1. V lost 3 bases, J lost 5 bases, and 9 bases stayed unmatched. Germline V gene data show CDR1 as MNHEY and CDR2 as SVGAGI. The CDR3 is made up of 15 amino acids. In DNA, the CDR3 is TGTGCCAGCAGTTATGAGGGGGCCTCTATAACTGAAGCTTTCTTT. Amino acids: CASSYEGASITEAFF.

This chain uses TRBV4-1 with TRBJ1-4; the match to TRBD1 covers 9 bases. The CDR3 length is 18 residues. From germline, CDR1 is MGHRA and CDR2 YSYEKL. V dropped 3 bases and J dropped 6; count of bases not matched to a gene: 14. As DNA, the CDR3 is TGCGCCAGCAGCCATGGGAGATGGGACAGGGCGTGTGATGAAAAACTGTTTTTT. It translates to CASSHGRWDRACDEKLFF.

This chain joins TRBV15 and TRBJ1-4; D might be TRBD1 (5 bases). V lost 5 bases to trimming and J lost 5 bases, with 18 bases between them. In germline, CDR1 is LNHNV, CDR2 YYDKDF (reference sequence). The CDR3 covers 16 residues. The CDR3 here is CATSPTTREGNEKLFF. As DNA, the CDR3 is TGTGCCACCAGCCCTACGACAAGGGAGGGGAATGAAAAACTGTTTTTT. The whole variable domain, filled in from reference TRBV15 and TRBJ1-4, reads DAMVIQNPRYQVTQFGKPVTLSCSQTLNHNVMYWYQQKSSQAPKLLFHYYDKDFNNEADTPDNFQSRRPNTSFCFLDIRSPGLGDTAMYLCATSPTTREGNEKLFFGSGTQLSVL.

The rearrangement uses TRBV11-2 and TRBJ1-4, with TRBD1 identical over 12 bases. Germline V lookup: CDR1 SGHAT, CDR2 FQNNGV. V lost 6 bases, J lost 8 bases, and 16 bases stayed unmatched. The CDR3 length is 18 residues. This CDR3 is CASRSSGTGGWLGEKLFF. Written as DNA, the CDR3 is TGTGCCAGCAGATCCTCCGGGACAGGGGGCTGGTTAGGGGAAAAACTGTTTTTT.

The chain joins TRBV5-1 to TRBJ1-1, with a possible D match to TRBD1 (6 bases). V lost 2 bases and J 3 bases, leaving 14 bases between the germline ends. Germline assignment: CDR1 SGHRS and CDR2 YFSETQ. The CDR3 consists of 15 residues. CDR3 DNA sequence: TGCGCCAGCAGCTTATCGACACCAGGGGACACTGAAGCTTTCTTT. It codes for CASSLSTPGDTEAFF.